The table lists the clone carrying this TCR beta chain with a few counts. The same CDR3 can be traced to other DNA sequences in this sample. In the authors' methods: Reference gene primer amplification gave nucleated cell count estimates. The method was immunoSEQ multiplex PCR; TCRdb's version includes in-frame clones alone and lacks a portion of them. V and J calls plus clone size are reproduced from that table; the DNA served to infer D and trimming. The sample has about 120,000 clones, under 80% seen once. This specimen belongs to a study of blood T cell repertoires in COVID-19. Across the study: Samples representing acute and convalescent COVID-19 were sourced from the United States, Italy and Spain. T cells, B-cell-depleted T cells, or PBMCs provided the cDNA or gDNA that served as material.

The CDR3 covers 13 residues. Trimming removed 2 bases from V and 3 bases from J; junction bases left unmatched: 0. The germline V gene encodes CDR1 SGHAT and CDR2 FQDESV (reference sequence). Sequenced material: peripheral blood. V gene TRBV11-1 combines with J gene TRBJ1-1, with 7 bases identical to TRBD1. This TCR came from a man aged 50-59 years with acute or convalescent COVID-19. The CDR3 spells CASSLQGDTEAFF. The CDR3 DNA reads as TGTGCCAGCAGCTTACAGGGGGACACTGAAGCTTTCTTT.